Presented here are 32 T cell receptor beta chains from one specimen sequenced in a study of regulatory T cells in long-lasting Graves disease. Time point here: persistent/refractory GD, antithyroid drugs over 5 years with positive TRAb. RNA from PBMCs was the source of the TCR library. The TCR beta library used iRepertoire HTBI primers with Arm-PCR amplification of CDR3. In TCRdb, the multiplex PCR reads were re-called with MiXCR into one record per CDR3 protein. Seen here are fewer than 550,000 distinct CDR3 sequences, 20% to 25% observed once, and the top ten hold around 7%. Sequencing used peripheral blood mononuclear cells (PBMCs), obtained when the disease was refractory, from a patient treated with antithyroid drugs. Receptors were obtained from a female donor with Graves disease.

Many counts were recorded for this clonotype. The genes are TRBV2 and TRBJ1-5, with D unclear. The CDR3 spans 15 residues. V was cut by 2 bases and J by 5 bases, with 13 bases left in between. Germline CDR1 SNHLY, CDR2 FYNNEI. In DNA form, the CDR3 reads TGTGCCAGCAGTGAAAGCAGGTTCCACGATCAGCCCCAGCATTTT. Its translation: CASSESRFHDQPQHF. The whole variable domain, remainder taken from reference TRBV2 and TRBJ1-5, is EPEVTQTPSHQVTQMGQEVILRCVPISNHLYFYWYRQILGQKVEFLVSFYNNEISEKSEIFDDQFSVERPDGSNFTLKIRSTKLEDSAMYFCASSESRFHDQPQHFGDGTRLSIL.

On this clonotype: A much larger clone lies one base from this, so it may be a read error. The J gene is TRBJ2-7, the V gene TRBV6-2 or TRBV6-3; no definite D call. The ends were cut back, 5 bases at V and 9 bases at J, with 17 bases in the middle. Germline V gene data show CDR1 as MNHEY and CDR2 as SVGEGT. The CDR3 is 13 residues long. The chain's CDR3 is CASSEWGVFGQYF. The CDR3 DNA sequence: TGTGCCAGCAGTGAGTGGGGTGTATTCGGGCAGTACTTC.

This clonotype was counted between two and nine times. This sequence joins TRBV20-1 and TRBJ1-3; D unresolved. The V end was cut by 1 base, the J end by 2 bases, with 9 bases between. This CDR3 spans 14 amino acids. The germline V gene has CDR1 DFQATT and CDR2 SNEGSKA (reference sequence). This CDR3 is CSARVPRTGNTIYF. As DNA, the CDR3 is TGCAGTGCTAGAGTTCCCAGGACTGGAAACACCATATATTTT.

This clonotype was found many times. The chain links TRBV28 to TRBJ1-2; 7 nucleotides line up with TRBD1. Germline-derived CDR1 and CDR2 are MDHEN and SYDVKM. V shed 3 bases, J shed 5 bases, and the junction held 9 bases outside the gene matches. The CDR3 sequence is 15 residues long. This CDR3 reads CASSFRHRGSYGYTF. The CDR3 bases are TGTGCCAGCAGTTTCCGCCACAGGGGCTCTTATGGCTACACCTTC.

Notes on this clonotype: A read error is possible here, since a much larger clone lies one base away. V gene TRBV20-1 combines with J gene TRBJ2-5; D not resolved. This CDR3 is 13 amino acids long. Germline CDR1 and CDR2: DFQATT and SNEGSKA (reference sequence). Trimming took 1 base from V and 1 from J, leaving 7 bases between them. For the CDR3, the DNA is TGCAGTGCTAGAGCACTCGTCCAAGAGACCCAGTACTTC. Its translation: CSARALVQETQYF.

This clonotype has a count of ten or more. The chain uses TRBV28 and TRBJ1-4; D not certain. Germline assignment: CDR1 MDHEN and CDR2 SYDVKM. V was shortened by 5 bases and J by 1 base, with 8 bases between the two germline ends. The CDR3 runs 14 residues. CDR3 sequence reads: CASSRSQTNEKLFF. Here the CDR3 DNA reads TGTGCCAGCAGTCGCAGTCAAACTAATGAAAAACTGTTTTTT.

This clonotype turned up a few times. This chain connects TRBV20-1 to TRBJ1-1; D is perhaps TRBD1 (6 bases). The CDR3 spans 8 residues. The V gene's germline CDR1 is DFQATT and CDR2 SNEGSKA (reference sequence). V was shortened by 6 bases and J by 10 bases, with 6 bases between the two germline ends. CDR3 loop: CSAGGAFF. DNA for the CDR3: TGCAGTGCAGGGGGAGCTTTCTTT.

This clonotype was recorded a few times. The V call is TRBV11-2, the J call TRBJ2-1, with 8 nucleotides matching TRBD2. Germline CDR1 reads SGHAT; CDR2 reads FQNNGV. This CDR3 contains 18 residues. Unmatched junction bases numbered 11, after V lost 4 bases and J lost 0 bases. CDR3 residues: CASSYHSGGLSSYNEQFF. CDR3 nucleotide sequence: TGTGCCAGCAGCTACCATTCGGGGGGGCTAAGCTCCTACAATGAGCAGTTCTTC.

The chain joins TRBV2 to TRBJ2-3; TRBD1 aligns across 10 bases. CDR1 SNHLY and CDR2 FYNNEI come from the germline V gene. The CDR3 extends over 14 amino acids. The J segment lost 6 bases and the V segment lost 8 bases, leaving 8 bases of the junction unmatched. The CDR3 spells CASGRQGALDTQYF. The DNA for the CDR3 is TGTGCCAGCGGGAGACAGGGGGCTCTGGATACGCAGTATTTT. The full variable domain, completed using reference TRBV2 and TRBJ2-3, is EPEVTQTPSHQVTQMGQEVILRCVPISNHLYFYWYRQILGQKVEFLVSFYNNEISEKSEIFDDQFSVERPDGSNFTLKIRSTKLEDSAMYFCASGRQGALDTQYFGPGTRLTVL.

This clonotype was recorded many times. The V call is TRBV7-2, the J call TRBJ1-4, with a tentative D call TRBD1 (5 bases). Per germline, CDR1 SGHTA and CDR2 FQGNSA. The V gene lost 6 bases and the J gene lost 8 bases, with 16 bases spanning the gap. The CDR3 has 14 amino acids. The CDR3 spells CASSFQGNYEKLFF. CDR3 DNA sequence: TGTGCCAGCAGTTTCCAGGGTAATTACGAAAAACTGTTTTTT.

This clonotype was counted at least ten times. The chain couples TRBV12-5 to TRBJ2-5; 7 nucleotides agree with TRBD2. CDR3 length equals 15 residues. The V gene end was trimmed by 7 bases and the J gene end by 2 bases; junction bases not matched to a gene: 10. The germline V gene encodes CDR1 LGHNT and CDR2 FRNRAP. CDR3 protein: CASAPRGVPQETQYF. DNA of the CDR3: TGTGCTAGTGCCCCCCGGGGGGTCCCGCAAGAGACCCAGTACTTC.

This clonotype showed up many times. This chain joins TRBV2 and TRBJ2-5; 7 bases align to TRBD1. Germline CDR1 SNHLY, CDR2 FYNNEI. CDR3 length equals 14 residues. The J segment lost 4 bases and the V segment lost 4 bases, leaving 6 bases of the junction unmatched. The CDR3, as DNA: TGTGCCAGCAGTGCCAGACAGGGAACAGAGACCCAGTACTTC. It specifies CASSARQGTETQYF.

This chain connects TRBV10-3 to TRBJ2-7; either TRBD1 or TRBD2 may supply D (5 bases each). The V end was cut by 5 bases, the J end by 2 bases, with 16 bases between. CDR1 and CDR2 from the germline V gene are ENHRY and SYGVKD. CDR3 size: 15 residues. CDR3 sequence reads: CAISKTGTETYEQYF. CDR3 nucleotides: TGTGCCATCAGTAAGACCGGGACCGAAACCTACGAGCAGTACTTC.

The sample holds many counts of this clonotype. The chain has TRBV28 and TRBJ1-2, with 9 bases aligning to TRBD1. The CDR3 runs to 13 residues. V dropped 2 bases and J dropped 6; count of bases not matched to a gene: 1. Germline CDR1 and CDR2: MDHEN and SYDVKM. The CDR3 sequence: CASSLTGGNGYTF. The CDR3 DNA is TGTGCCAGCAGTTTAACAGGGGGCAATGGCTACACCTTC.

On this clonotype itself: A much larger clone differs from this one at a single base, so this may be a read error. This rearrangement joins TRBV7-9 to TRBJ1-2, with a possible D match to TRBD1 (5 bases). Germline loops: CDR1 SEHNR, CDR2 FQNEAQ (reference sequence). This CDR3 region has 13 residues. Trimming took 1 base from V and 8 from J, leaving 11 bases between them. The CDR3 reads CASSLDQGTGYTF. CDR3 coding DNA: TGTGCCAGCAGCTTAGACCAGGGTACAGGCTACACCTTC. Together with reference TRBV7-9 and TRBJ1-2, the CDR3 gives the full variable domain: DTGVSQNPRHKITKRGQNVTFRCDPISEHNRLYWYRQTLGQGPEFLTYFQNEAQLEKSRLLSDRFSAERPKGSFSTLEIQRTEQGDSAMYLCASSLDQGTGYTFGSGTRLTVV.

The rearrangement links TRBV10-1 to TRBJ1-4, with 7 bases matching TRBD1. After removal of 3 bases from V and 4 bases from J, the junction contained 5 bases not matched to a gene. The CDR3 is 15 residues long. The germline CDR1 and CDR2 sequences are WNHNN and SYGVQD (reference sequence). The CDR3 sequence is CASSEQTGFNEKLFF. The CDR3 nucleotides read TGCGCCAGCAGTGAACAGACAGGGTTTAATGAAAAACTGTTTTTT.

This chain links TRBV28 with TRBJ1-2; a possible D gene is TRBD1 (5 bases). This CDR3 is 21 amino acids long. Trimming cost V 2 bases and J 2 bases, with 30 bases left between them. Germline V gene sequence: CDR1 MDHEN, CDR2 SYDVKM. CDR3 nucleotide sequence: TGTGCCAGCAGTTTACCGGGTGACGGGATCGTTTATGAGTGGGGGAACTATGGCTACACCTTC. It codes for CASSLPGDGIVYEWGNYGYTF.

This clonotype showed up many times. This chain connects TRBV20-1 to TRBJ1-5; D not resolved. The V gene's germline CDR1 is DFQATT and CDR2 SNEGSKA (reference sequence). Between the trimmed V and J ends, which lost 3 bases and 0 bases, there was a span of 9 bases. The CDR3 is 14 amino acids. CDR3 sequence: CSASLGYSNQPQHF. DNA of the CDR3: TGCAGTGCTAGTTTGGGGTATAGCAATCAGCCCCAGCATTTT.

The V call is TRBV4-1, the J call TRBJ1-5, with 7 nucleotides matching TRBD1. CDR3 size: 15 residues. The trim removed 3 bases at V and 6 bases at J, leaving 8 bases unmatched. CDR1 is MGHRA and CDR2 is YSYEKL in the germline V gene. CDR3 residues: CASSQGAGGLQPQHF. CDR3 DNA: TGCGCCAGCAGCCAGGGGGCAGGGGGTCTTCAGCCCCAGCATTTT.

The rearrangement joins TRBV19 to TRBJ1-1; D is uncertain. This CDR3 has 15 amino acids. Germline CDR1 reads LNHDA; CDR2 reads SQIVND (reference sequence). The V end was cut by 3 bases, the J end by 4 bases, with 15 bases between. As DNA, the CDR3 is TGTGCCAGTAGTATCCGGCAGGAACTTCCCACTGAAGCTTTCTTT. Amino acid sequence: CASSIRQELPTEAFF.

This clonotype was picked up a small number of times. The chain has TRBV20-1 and TRBJ1-6; D is uncertain. Germline V gene sequence: CDR1 DFQATT, CDR2 SNEGSKA (reference sequence). The V end lost 0 bases, the J end lost 3 bases, and 3 bases lay between the germline ends. The CDR3 is 13 amino acids. The CDR3 sequence is CSAREDYNSPLHF. The CDR3 DNA is TGCAGTGCTAGAGAGGACTATAATTCACCCCTCCACTTT.

The sample holds many counts of this clonotype. The chain links TRBV6-2 or TRBV6-3 to TRBJ2-7; 10 bases map to TRBD1. V was clipped by 9 bases and J by 0 bases; unmatched bases: 2. The CDR3 extends over 13 amino acids. The germline CDR1 and CDR2 sequences are MNHEY and SVGEGT. DNA of the CDR3: TGTGCCAGTGGGACAGGGGTCTCCTACGAGCAGTACTTC. Amino acid sequence: CASGTGVSYEQYF.

In regard to this clonotype: A much larger clone lies one base from this, so it may be a read error. Written as DNA, the CDR3 is TGTGCCGGCCAACAGGGGGCCCATGAAAAACTGTTTTTT. Its translation is CAGQQGAHEKLFF. The rearrangement uses TRBV12-3 or TRBV12-4 and TRBJ1-4, with 9 bases that match TRBD1. V shed 11 bases and J 6 bases; nucleotides not matched to a gene: 7. The CDR3 totals 13 residues.

This clonotype has a count of ten or more. This sequence joins TRBV27 and TRBJ1-6; D uncertain. CDR1 MNHEY and CDR2 SMNVEV come from the germline V gene (reference sequence). This CDR3 comprises 15 residues. The V gene lost 2 bases and the J gene lost 3 bases, with 8 bases spanning the gap. The DNA for the CDR3 is TGTGCCAGCAGTTTAACGGATTTCTATAATTCACCCCTCCACTTT. Protein: CASSLTDFYNSPLHF.

This clonotype was seen repeatedly, ten times or more. The rearrangement joins TRBV20-1 to TRBJ2-7; TRBD2 agrees at 8 bases. The germline CDR1 and CDR2 sequences are DFQATT and SNEGSKA (reference sequence). V was clipped by 3 bases and J by 2 bases; unmatched bases: 9. CDR3 length equals 15 residues. CDR3 sequence reads: CSASPSSGQTYEQYF. CDR3 sequence (DNA): TGCAGTGCTAGTCCTTCTAGCGGGCAAACCTACGAGCAGTACTTC.

This clonotype was recorded a few times. The chain is built from TRBV11-2 and TRBJ2-7; 11 bases agree with TRBD1. J was trimmed by 3 bases and V by 2 bases; bases with no gene match: 6. The CDR3 has 16 residues. CDR1 is SGHAT, CDR2 FQNNGV, per germline. This CDR3 is CASSLLVGQGDYEQYF. In DNA, the CDR3 is TGTGCCAGCAGCTTACTGGTGGGACAGGGGGACTACGAGCAGTACTTC.

This clonotype was seen only a few times. V usage is TRBV29-1 and J usage is TRBJ1-2; D is undetermined. There are 13 residues in the CDR3. The V gene lost 1 base and the J gene lost 5 bases, with 11 bases spanning the gap. Germline CDR1 is SQVTM and CDR2 is ANQGSEA. CDR3 sequence: CSVEVTGGYGYTF. CDR3 DNA sequence: TGCAGCGTTGAAGTTACGGGCGGGTATGGCTACACCTTC.

Note on this clonotype: A much larger clone differs from this one at a single base, so this may be a read error. The genes are TRBV6-2 or TRBV6-3 and TRBJ1-4; no definite D call. Germline-derived CDR1 and CDR2 are MNHEY and SVGEGT. The CDR3 is 15 residues long. The V end lost 5 bases, the J end lost 5 bases, and 15 bases lay between the germline ends. The CDR3 sequence: CASSVRTRENEKLFF. CDR3 DNA sequence: TGTGCCAGCAGTGTCCGGACGAGAGAGAATGAAAAACTGTTTTTT.

Here the CDR3 reads CASQREGLAGRREQFF. Written as DNA, the CDR3 is TGTGCCAGCCAAAGGGAGGGGCTAGCGGGGAGGAGGGAGCAGTTCTTC. The rearrangement joins TRBV28 to TRBJ2-1; TRBD2 matches 9 bases. Germline CDR1 is MDHEN and CDR2 is SYDVKM. The CDR3 extends over 16 amino acids. The trim removed 8 bases at V and 10 bases at J, leaving 18 bases unmatched.

The CDR3 DNA is TGTGCCAGCGGAGGAAAAAGACGGGACTCCTACGAGCAGTACTTC. Translated: CASGGKRRDSYEQYF. This rearrangement joins TRBV2 to TRBJ2-7, with TRBD2 as a possible D gene (5 bases). V was shortened by 8 bases and J by 0 bases, with 17 bases between the two germline ends. This CDR3 spans 15 amino acids. CDR1 is SNHLY, CDR2 FYNNEI, per germline.

In this sample, this clonotype turned up a few times. The V and J genes are TRBV5-6 and TRBJ1-1, with D hard to call. The V end lost 4 bases, the J end lost 1 base, and 17 bases lay between the germline ends. Per germline, CDR1 SGHDT and CDR2 YYEEEE. CDR3 length: 16 amino acids. DNA for the CDR3: TGTGCCAGCAGCCCTGTCCCGTTGGTCGGGAACACTGAAGCTTTCTTT. Translating it yields CASSPVPLVGNTEAFF.

This clonotype was detected a few times. The V call is TRBV30, the J call TRBJ1-1; D gene unclear. This CDR3 is 12 amino acids long. Germline V gives CDR1 GTSNPN, CDR2 SVGIG (reference sequence). The V gene lost 2 bases and the J gene lost 1 base, with 5 bases spanning the gap. The CDR3 nucleotides read TGTGCCTGGAGTAAGGAGAACACTGAAGCTTTCTTT. Amino acids: CAWSKENTEAFF.